Listed below are T cell receptor beta chains from one sample, sequenced in a study of shared clonotypes between healthy human individuals. This table comes from immunoSEQ multiplex PCR, and its TCRdb copy is limited to in-frame clones, with some not included. The table has roughly 2 million clones, about 95% seen once; the top ten hold about 1.1%. Input material: naive CD8+ T cells sorted from blood. Receptor source: a man aged 18 to 29 in good health. The CDR3 runs from the conserved cysteine through the conserved F or W. Fields, in order: J gene, clone size, V gene, D gene, CDR3 protein, CDR3 DNA. A D gene is named only where the DNA matches it firmly. The size entry is marked missing in some rows and otherwise reads once, few, many or a size class.

J: TRBJ1-1; size: once; V: TRBV2; D: .; CDR3: CASSEVGTPGPHTEAFF; DNA: TGTGCCAGCAGTGAAGTTGGGACACCGGGCCCACACACTGAAGCTTTCTTT
J: TRBJ2-5; size: .; V: TRBV2; D: .; CDR3: CASRDLETQYF; DNA: TGTGCCAGCAGAGATCTGGAGACCCAGTACTTC
J: TRBJ2-1; size: .; V: TRBV19; D: .; CDR3: CASREGAYEQFF; DNA: TGTGCCAGTAGGGAGGGGGCCTATGAGCAGTTCTTC
J: TRBJ2-1; size: .; V: TRBV13; D: TRBD2; CDR3: CASSFRSGEINEQFF; DNA: TGTGCCAGCAGCTTTAGAAGCGGGGAGATCAATGAGCAGTTCTTC
J: TRBJ1-1; size: .; V: TRBV30; D: .; CDR3: CAWETGETEAFF; DNA: TGTGCCTGGGAGACAGGAGAAACTGAAGCTTTCTTT
J: TRBJ1-1; size: .; V: TRBV9; D: .; CDR3: CASSVDGRGTEAFF; DNA: TGTGCCAGCAGCGTAGATGGACGTGGCACTGAAGCTTTCTTT
J: TRBJ2-7; size: .; V: TRBV7-9; D: .; CDR3: CASSFGLYEQYF; DNA: TGTGCCAGCAGCTTCGGACTCTACGAGCAGTACTTC
J: TRBJ2-1; size: .; V: TRBV30; D: .; CDR3: CAWSSGGSSYNEQFF; DNA: TGTGCCTGGAGCTCCGGGGGAAGCTCCTACAATGAGCAGTTCTTC
J: TRBJ1-4; size: .; V: TRBV10-2; D: TRBD1; CDR3: CASSEPETGDEKLFF; DNA: TGCGCCAGCAGTGAGCCGGAGACAGGGGATGAAAAACTGTTTTTT
J: TRBJ2-6; size: .; V: TRBV10-3; D: TRBD1; CDR3: CAISFGQGAIGGANVLTF; DNA: TGTGCCATCAGTTTCGGACAGGGGGCAATTGGTGGGGCCAACGTCCTGACTTTC
J: TRBJ2-2; size: .; V: TRBV29-1; D: .; CDR3: CSVLDLNTGELFF; DNA: TGCAGCGTCCTGGACTTGAACACCGGGGAGCTGTTTTTT
J: TRBJ1-3; size: .; V: TRBV28; D: .; CDR3: CASSLGGSGNTIYF; DNA: TGTGCCAGCAGTTTAGGGGGCTCTGGAAACACCATATATTTT
J: TRBJ2-7; size: .; V: TRBV4-2; D: .; CDR3: CASSHLASSYEQYF; DNA: TGTGCCAGCAGCCACCTAGCGAGCTCCTACGAGCAGTACTTC
J: TRBJ1-1; size: .; V: TRBV5-1; D: TRBD1; CDR3: CASSWDSMNTEAFF; DNA: TGCGCCAGCTCCTGGGACAGCATGAACACTGAAGCTTTCTTT
J: TRBJ1-2; size: .; V: TRBV4-2; D: TRBD1; CDR3: CASSQEHRDSPYGYTF; DNA: TGTGCCAGCAGCCAAGAGCATCGGGACAGCCCCTATGGCTACACCTTC
J: TRBJ2-7; size: .; V: TRBV9; D: .; CDR3: CASSTGTTYEQYF; DNA: TGTGCCAGCAGCACGGGGACGACCTACGAGCAGTACTTC
J: TRBJ2-3; size: .; V: TRBV5-6; D: .; CDR3: CASSFLEADTQYF; DNA: TGTGCCAGCAGCTTTTTGGAGGCAGATACGCAGTATTTT
J: TRBJ2-7; size: .; V: TRBV10-2; D: TRBD2; CDR3: CASRTAGLANEQYF; DNA: TGCGCCAGCAGAACGGCGGGACTAGCCAACGAGCAGTACTTC
J: TRBJ1-1; size: .; V: TRBV28; D: .; CDR3: CATSSGSNTEAFF; DNA: TGTGCCACCAGCAGCGGGTCGAACACTGAAGCTTTCTTT
J: TRBJ2-7; size: .; V: TRBV7-9; D: .; CDR3: CASSLENREYEQYF; DNA: TGTGCCAGCAGCTTAGAAAACAGGGAGTACGAGCAGTACTTC
J: TRBJ1-1; size: .; V: TRBV21-1; D: .; CDR3: CARAASRVPSTEAFF; DNA: TGTGCCAGGGCAGCGTCACGGGTACCGAGCACTGAAGCTTTCTTT
J: TRBJ2-1; size: .; V: TRBV27; D: .; CDR3: CASSPRDEPTLNEQFF; DNA: TGTGCCAGCAGTCCGCGGGACGAGCCGACGCTCAATGAGCAGTTCTTC
J: TRBJ2-7; size: .; V: TRBV27; D: TRBD2; CDR3: CASSFLGTNYEQYF; DNA: TGTGCCAGCAGTTTTTTAGGGACTAACTACGAGCAGTACTTC
J: TRBJ2-7; size: .; V: TRBV27; D: .; CDR3: CASSRVADYEQYF; DNA: TGTGCCAGCAGCAGGGTCGCGGACTACGAGCAGTACTTC
J: TRBJ1-5; size: .; V: TRBV28; D: TRBD1; CDR3: CASSRDRGDYSNQPQHF; DNA: TGTGCCAGCAGCCGGGACAGGGGGGACTATAGCAATCAGCCCCAGCATTTT
J: TRBJ1-2; size: .; V: TRBV7-9; D: TRBD1; CDR3: CASSFGQDGYTF; DNA: TGTGCCAGCAGCTTTGGACAGGACGGCTACACCTTC
J: TRBJ1-1; size: once; V: TRBV19; D: .; CDR3: CASSIMTGLNTEAFF; DNA: TGTGCCAGTAGTATCATGACAGGTTTGAACACTGAAGCTTTCTTT
J: TRBJ2-1; size: .; V: TRBV4-1; D: .; CDR3: CASSQDSGYNEQFF; DNA: TGCGCCAGCAGCCAAGATTCTGGCTACAATGAGCAGTTCTTC
J: TRBJ2-1; size: .; V: TRBV6-1; D: .; CDR3: CASSPSPNEQFF; DNA: TGTGCCAGCAGTCCTAGCCCCAATGAGCAGTTCTTC
J: TRBJ2-2; size: once; V: TRBV11-2; D: .; CDR3: CASSRPGGPTGELFF; DNA: TGTGCCAGCAGCCGACCCGGTGGCCCCACCGGGGAGCTGTTTTTT
J: TRBJ2-1; size: .; V: TRBV7-4; D: .; CDR3: CASSKALVAYNEQFF; DNA: TGTGCCAGCAGCAAAGCACTAGTCGCCTACAATGAGCAGTTCTTC
J: TRBJ1-4; size: .; V: TRBV7-9; D: TRBD1; CDR3: CASSLADTGVDEKLFF; DNA: TGTGCCAGCAGCTTAGCGGACACAGGGGTGGATGAAAAACTGTTTTTT
J: TRBJ2-5; size: .; V: TRBV9; D: .; CDR3: CASSGRTAQETQYF; DNA: TGTGCCAGCAGCGGACGGACAGCACAAGAGACCCAGTACTTC
J: TRBJ2-2; size: .; V: TRBV28; D: TRBD1; CDR3: CASSPGTGVLNTGELFF; DNA: TGTGCCAGCAGTCCCGGGACAGGGGTACTAAACACCGGGGAGCTGTTTTTT
J: TRBJ2-7; size: once; V: TRBV7-9; D: .; CDR3: CASSGGTVEQYF; DNA: TGTGCCAGCAGCGGCGGGACAGTCGAGCAGTACTTC
J: TRBJ2-7; size: few; V: TRBV6-5; D: .; CDR3: CASSYSGPYEQYF; DNA: TGTGCCAGCAGTTACTCAGGGCCCTACGAGCAGTACTTC
J: TRBJ1-4; size: .; V: TRBV15; D: .; CDR3: CATSRDRGSGEKLFF; DNA: TGTGCCACCAGCAGAGATCGGGGGAGCGGCGAAAAACTGTTTTTT
J: TRBJ1-2; size: .; V: TRBV7-9; D: .; CDR3: CASSLVSSGSTF; DNA: TGTGCCAGCAGCTTAGTGTCGTCAGGGAGCACCTTC
J: TRBJ2-2; size: .; V: TRBV6-5; D: TRBD2; CDR3: CATSGGTTGELFF; DNA: TGTGCCACCTCGGGGGGAACGACCGGGGAGCTGTTTTTT
J: TRBJ1-3; size: .; V: TRBV7-2; D: TRBD1; CDR3: CASSLLGQGLYSGNTIYF; DNA: TGTGCCAGCAGCTTACTGGGACAGGGACTGTACTCTGGAAACACCATATATTTT
J: TRBJ2-3; size: .; V: TRBV13; D: .; CDR3: CASSFDRTPDTQYF; DNA: TGTGCCAGCAGCTTCGACAGGACCCCAGATACGCAGTATTTT
J: TRBJ2-7; size: .; V: TRBV6-1; D: TRBD2; CDR3: CASSEWRENYEQYF; DNA: TGTGCCAGCAGTGAATGGCGGGAGAACTACGAGCAGTACTTC
J: TRBJ1-2; size: once; V: TRBV9; D: .; CDR3: CASSTTGANYGYTF; DNA: TGTGCCAGCAGCACGACAGGAGCTAACTATGGCTACACCTTC
J: TRBJ2-7; size: .; V: TRBV4-1; D: TRBD1; CDR3: CASSHAGGYEQYF; DNA: TGCGCCAGCAGCCATGCAGGGGGCTACGAGCAGTACTTC
J: TRBJ2-3; size: .; V: TRBV7-9; D: TRBD1; CDR3: CASSLGRTGGDTQYF; DNA: TGTGCCAGCAGCTTAGGGCGTACAGGGGGGGATACGCAGTATTTT
J: TRBJ2-5; size: .; V: TRBV15; D: .; CDR3: CATSRDYAEEGLGQETQYF; DNA: TGTGCCACCAGCAGAGATTATGCGGAGGAGGGCTTGGGCCAAGAGACCCAGTACTTC
J: TRBJ2-7; size: .; V: TRBV6-1; D: .; CDR3: CASRKTSTLEYEQYF; DNA: TGTGCCAGCAGAAAAACTAGCACACTCGAGTACGAGCAGTACTTC
J: TRBJ2-7; size: .; V: TRBV11-3; D: .; CDR3: CASSNGRGPVYEQYF; DNA: TGTGCCAGCAGCAACGGACGGGGGCCCGTATACGAGCAGTACTTC
J: TRBJ1-5; size: once; V: TRBV7-9; D: .; CDR3: CASSPKDRERVSNQPQHF; DNA: TGTGCCAGCAGCCCTAAGGACCGGGAGAGGGTAAGCAATCAGCCCCAGCATTTT
J: TRBJ2-2; size: .; V: TRBV5-6; D: .; CDR3: CASSLNTGELFF; DNA: TGTGCCAGCAGTCTTAACACCGGGGAGCTGTTTTTT